This T cell receptor (beta chain) was observed in a study of T cell repertoires in cytomegalovirus infection (dated by TCRdb to about 2019). Concerning the study at large: Peptide stimulations targeted recently identified HLA-C-restricted CMV epitopes, whose presentation resists viral immunomodulation, together with well-studied HLA-B-restricted epitopes. Because public TCR beta signatures pointed to carriage of CMV infection together with the matching HLA type, the HLA type of each donor mattered for the analysis.

The V and J ends are trimmed by 8 bases and 5 bases, leaving 7 bases between them. Inclusive of the bounding cysteine and phenylalanine, the CDR3 is 12 residues long. The CDR3 DNA has 36 bases and is translated from base 1. Based on the germline V gene (reference sequence), the CDR1 and CDR2 sequences are MNHEY and SMNVEV. This clonotype was counted between two and nine times. Its antigen is currently not known. Base qualities are not recorded, but no much larger clone differs from it by a single base. These reads were obtained on an Illumina HiSeq 1500. Starting from the raw public reads, TCRdb applied fastp trimming at Q25, assembled clones with MiXCR and retained in-frame beta chains. Rows with a matching CDR3 protein are joined into one entry that keeps the most common DNA and genes. The sample has fewer than 900,000 distinct CDR3 sequences on record, 25% to 35% of them singletons. The ten largest clones take up around 13% of the sample.

Sample treatment or condition, as interpreted from the label and publication: in vitro stimulation with specific CMV peptide epitopes to enrich CMV-specific T cells. The paper as a whole reports these results and caveats: The ex vivo response was dominated by HLA-C-restricted CMV-specific TCR beta clonotypes, which also provided the single most frequent clonotype in two of eight donors. In both this cohort and an independent cohort of more than 350 donors, the cumulative frequency of public TCR beta family members distinguished carriers of CMV infection plus the relevant HLA type.

The sample in question was cultured CD8+ T cells from PBMCs, obtained from culture after CMV antigen stimulation. The receptor comes from a human donor in good health (CMV status not recorded). Some clones in this sample may be carry-over from other donors' samples. Recombination linked TRBV27 to TRBJ1-6; the D gene cannot be named for sure. The CDR3 sequence is CASGRNNSPLHF. At the DNA level, the sequence is TGTGCCAGCGGGCGGAATAATTCACCCCTCCACTTT.